The rows below give T cell receptor beta chains drawn from one sample of a study of identical twins. TCRdb re-derived calls from the 5' RACE reads in MiXCR, one entry per CDR3 protein. The table records some 1,600,000 distinct CDR3 sequences, about 30% of them present only once. The sequencing input was cord blood. The receptors stem from a newborn girl in good health. Each CDR3 is given with its conserved first and last residue. The D gene is left open where the match is weak. Clone size appears in some rows only: once, few, many, or a class for an expanded clone.

V gene	D gene	J gene	clone size	CDR3 protein	CDR3 DNA
TRBV27	TRBD1	TRBJ1-4	NA	CASSTWDRLLNEKLFF	TGTGCCAGCAGTACGTGGGACAGACTACTTAATGAAAAACTGTTTTTT
TRBV7-9	NA	TRBJ2-3	NA	CASSLGQTASSDTQYF	TGTGCCAGCAGCTTAGGACAGACAGCTTCCTCAGATACGCAGTATTTT
TRBV11-2	NA	TRBJ1-5	NA	CASSSDGLNQPQHF	TGTGCCAGCAGCTCGGACGGGCTCAATCAGCCCCAGCATTTT
TRBV20-1	NA	TRBJ1-5	few	CSAPSRQGGNQPQHF	TGCAGTGCTCCGAGTCGGCAAGGTGGGAATCAGCCCCAGCATTTT
TRBV20-1	TRBD1	TRBJ1-2	NA	CSARVDRGYNYGYTF	TGCAGTGCTAGGGTAGACAGGGGTTATAACTATGGCTACACCTTC
TRBV5-1	TRBD2	TRBJ2-1	NA	CASLPGLATYNEQFF	TGCGCCAGCCTTCCGGGACTAGCGACTTACAATGAGCAGTTCTTC
TRBV15	TRBD2	TRBJ2-4	few	CATSREGLALAKNIQYF	TGTGCCACCAGCAGAGAGGGACTAGCGCTAGCCAAAAACATTCAGTACTTC
TRBV24-1	TRBD2	TRBJ2-7	many	CATSDSGSSYEQYF	TGTGCCACCAGTGATAGCGGGAGCTCCTACGAGCAGTACTTC
TRBV5-1	TRBD2	TRBJ2-3	few	CASSSTLTSGSTDTQYF	TGCGCCAGCAGCTCGACCCTAACTAGCGGGAGCACAGATACGCAGTATTTT
TRBV3-1	NA	TRBJ2-1	NA	CASSQGTNLNEQFF	TGTGCCAGCAGCCAAGGGACCAACCTTAATGAGCAGTTCTTC
TRBV6-4	NA	TRBJ2-4	few	CASSLKTLLGAKNIQYF	TGTGCCAGCAGCCTAAAGACGCTCCTCGGGGCCAAAAACATTCAGTACTTC
TRBV10-3	NA	TRBJ1-6	few	CAISEWGGYNSPLHF	TGTGCCATCAGTGAATGGGGGGGTTATAATTCACCCCTCCACTTT
TRBV28	NA	TRBJ2-7	NA	CASSFGLYGVYEQYF	TGTGCCAGCAGTTTCGGACTTTATGGGGTCTACGAGCAGTACTTC
TRBV5-1	TRBD1	TRBJ2-3	few	CASSLGQGEWTDTQYF	TGCGCCAGCAGCTTGGGACAGGGGGAGTGGACAGATACGCAGTATTTT
TRBV7-2	NA	TRBJ1-5	NA	CASSLSQDQPQHF	TGTGCCAGCAGCTTATCTCAGGATCAGCCCCAGCATTTT
TRBV29-1	NA	TRBJ1-1	NA	CSATGRRENTEAFF	TGCAGCGCAACAGGGAGGCGGGAGAACACTGAAGCTTTCTTT
TRBV6-6	NA	TRBJ1-2	NA	CASSYRGQSYGYTF	TGTGCCAGCAGTTACCGAGGACAGTCCTATGGCTACACCTTC
TRBV29-1	NA	TRBJ1-2	many	CSVVLGTNYGYTF	TGCAGCGTTGTCCTAGGGACTAACTATGGCTACACCTTC